This is a list of T cell receptor beta chains from one sample in a study of T cell responses to AZD1222 COVID-19 vaccine. Clones were sequenced by immunoSEQ multiplex PCR, and TCRdb holds only the in-frame ones, with some missing. The data show around 71,000 clones, with about 82% seen just once and 2.5% to 3% held by the top ten. Sample: peripheral blood, taken on day 0 of AZD1222 vaccination. The receptors stem from an adult in good health. CDR3s include the opening cysteine and the closing phenylalanine or tryptophan. A D gene is named only where the DNA matches it firmly. Only part of the rows carry a size: once, few, many, or a class if the clone is expanded.

CDR3 | DNA | size | V | length | J | D
CASSRDRIYGYTF | TGTGCCAGCAGCCGGGACAGGATCTATGGCTACACCTTC | NA | TRBV7-2 | 13 | TRBJ1-2 | TRBD1
CASSFGTANTEAFF | TGTGCCAGCAGCTTCGGGACGGCGAACACTGAAGCTTTCTTT | NA | TRBV5-4 | 14 | TRBJ1-1 | NA
CASSRGWGNQPQHF | TGTGCCAGCAGTCGGGGTTGGGGCAATCAGCCCCAGCATTTT | NA | TRBV27 | 14 | TRBJ1-5 | NA
CASSYSGQGDEKLFF | TGTGCCAGCAGTTACTCGGGGCAGGGAGATGAAAAACTGTTTTTT | NA | TRBV6-5 | 15 | TRBJ1-4 | NA
CASSDSSVGGYTF | TGTGCCAGCAGTGATTCCTCAGTAGGTGGCTACACCTTC | NA | TRBV6-4 | 13 | TRBJ1-2 | NA
CASSVRTGEQPQHF | TGCGCCAGCAGCGTACGGACAGGGGAGCAGCCCCAGCATTTT | few | TRBV4-1 | 14 | TRBJ1-5 | TRBD1
CASSLDLAVYEQYF | TGTGCCAGCAGCTTGGACCTAGCGGTGTACGAGCAGTACTTC | NA | TRBV5-5 | 14 | TRBJ2-7 | TRBD2
CASSRTNSPLHF | TGTGCCAGCAGCCGGACCAATTCACCCCTCCACTTT | NA | TRBV3-1/TRBV3-2 | 12 | TRBJ1-6 | NA
CASSFRGRGEQYF | TGTGCCAGCAGTTTCAGGGGGCGAGGGGAGCAGTACTTC | NA | TRBV28 | 13 | TRBJ2-7 | TRBD1
CASSQSAGGTDTQYF | TGTGCCAGCAGCCAGAGTGCGGGAGGCACAGATACGCAGTATTTT | once | TRBV7-9 | 15 | TRBJ2-3 | TRBD2
CASSQGQGVLSTGELFF | TGTGCCAGCAGCCAGGGACAGGGTGTGTTAAGCACCGGGGAGCTGTTTTTT | NA | TRBV7-6 | 17 | TRBJ2-2 | TRBD1
CASSLMGGWSNEKLFF | TGTGCCAGCAGCTTAATGGGGGGCTGGTCTAATGAAAAACTGTTTTTT | NA | TRBV11-3 | 16 | TRBJ1-4 | NA
CASSHDRGLYYGYTF | TGTGCCAGCAGCCACGACAGGGGGCTTTACTATGGCTACACCTTC | once | TRBV5-8 | 15 | TRBJ1-2 | TRBD1
CASSQGGLGEAFF | TGTGCCAGCAGTCAGGGGGGGCTGGGTGAAGCTTTCTTT | NA | TRBV12-3/TRBV12-4 | 13 | TRBJ1-1 | TRBD1
CASSLTTKHNEQFF | TGCGCCAGCAGTTTAACGACCAAACACAATGAGCAGTTCTTC | NA | TRBV10-1 | 14 | TRBJ2-1 | NA
CASSVNSDTGELFF | TGTGCCAGCAGCGTAAATAGCGATACCGGGGAGCTGTTTTTT | NA | TRBV7-9 | 14 | TRBJ2-2 | NA
CASSGTRTGEAFF | TGTGCCAGCAGCGGAACCCGGACGGGTGAAGCTTTCTTT | NA | TRBV9 | 13 | TRBJ1-1 | NA
CASSQDSLSPYNEQFF | TGTGCCAGCAGCCAAGATTCCCTGAGTCCCTACAATGAGCAGTTCTTC | few | TRBV3-1/TRBV3-2 | 16 | TRBJ2-1 | NA
CAWILPTSGGTDTQYF | TGTGCCTGGATCCTACCGACTAGCGGGGGCACAGATACGCAGTATTTT | NA | TRBV30 | 16 | TRBJ2-3 | TRBD2
CAIRTGTNSPLHF | TGTGCCATCCGGACAGGAACCAATTCACCCCTCCACTTT | NA | TRBV6-5 | 13 | TRBJ1-6 | TRBD1
CAIFRDGTRGGYTF | TGTGCCATCTTCCGGGACGGTACGAGGGGTGGCTACACCTTC | NA | TRBV6-5 | 14 | TRBJ1-2 | NA
CASTSLPEETFSNQPQHF | TGTGCCAGCACCTCCCTTCCGGAGGAGACGTTCAGTAATCAGCCCCAGCATTTT | once | TRBV21-1 | 18 | TRBJ1-5 | NA
CASSQGLAGNEKLFF | TGTGCCAGCAGCCAAGGGCTGGCAGGGAACGAAAAACTGTTTTTT | NA | TRBV4-2 | 15 | TRBJ1-4 | NA
CASSTNTNTEAFF | TGTGCCAGTAGTACAAATACTAACACTGAAGCTTTCTTT | NA | TRBV19 | 13 | TRBJ1-1 | NA
CASSSQGTGELFF | TGTGCCAGCAGCAGCCAGGGCACCGGGGAGCTGTTTTTT | NA | TRBV9 | 13 | TRBJ2-2 | NA
CASSADLLPGSHQPQHF | TGTGCCAGTAGTGCCGACCTTTTACCGGGGAGTCATCAGCCCCAGCATTTT | once | TRBV19 | 17 | TRBJ1-5 | NA
CATSRGGGEGYEQYF | TGTGCCACCAGCAGAGGAGGAGGGGAGGGCTACGAGCAGTACTTC | NA | TRBV15 | 15 | TRBJ2-7 | TRBD2
CASSQGEGNYGYTF | TGCGCCAGCAGCCAAGGAGAGGGAAACTATGGCTACACCTTC | NA | TRBV4-1 | 14 | TRBJ1-2 | NA
CASSQAAGGNYGYTF | TGCGCCAGCAGCCAAGCGGCAGGGGGCAACTATGGCTACACCTTC | NA | TRBV4-3 | 15 | TRBJ1-2 | TRBD1
CASSEVRGLPLHF | TGTGCCAGCAGTGAAGTGAGGGGGCTCCCCCTCCACTTT | NA | TRBV6-1 | 13 | TRBJ1-6 | TRBD1
CASSWTSGYNTDTQYF | TGTGCCAGCAGCTGGACTAGCGGGTATAACACAGATACGCAGTATTTT | NA | TRBV7-9 | 16 | TRBJ2-3 | TRBD2
CASSPDWGGEKLFF | TGTGCCAGCAGTCCAGACTGGGGCGGTGAAAAACTGTTTTTT | few | TRBV2 | 14 | TRBJ1-4 | NA
CASSTGRSGNTIYF | TGTGCCAGCAGCACAGGACGCTCTGGAAACACCATATATTTT | NA | TRBV7-9 | 14 | TRBJ1-3 | NA
CASSTVSNEKLFF | TGTGCCAGCAGTACAGTATCTAATGAAAAACTGTTTTTT | NA | TRBV28 | 13 | TRBJ1-4 | NA
CASSLAYRGSYEQYF | TGTGCCAGCAGCTTGGCTTATCGGGGCTCCTACGAGCAGTACTTC | few | TRBV5-4 | 15 | TRBJ2-7 | NA
CAFYGGLRNTEAFF | TGTGCCTTTTACGGGGGGCTGAGGAACACTGAAGCTTTCTTT | NA | TRBV30 | 14 | TRBJ1-1 | NA
CASSGGQGNYEQYF | TGTGCCAGCAGTGGGGGACAGGGAAACTACGAGCAGTACTTC | NA | TRBV2 | 14 | TRBJ2-7 | TRBD1
CASSDSPGRRSPLHF | TGTGCCAGCAGTGATTCGCCGGGGCGACGTTCACCCCTCCACTTT | NA | TRBV6-1 | 15 | TRBJ1-6 | NA
CASSLGARGGLKNEQFF | TGCGCCAGCAGCCTAGGGGCTCGGGGGGGCCTGAAAAATGAGCAGTTCTTC | NA | TRBV4-3 | 17 | TRBJ2-1 | TRBD2
CASSQDWQGAYEQYF | TGCGCCAGCAGCCAAGATTGGCAGGGGGCCTACGAGCAGTACTTC | NA | TRBV4-3 | 15 | TRBJ2-7 | TRBD1
CASSPPEGADSYNEQFF | TGTGCCAGCAGTCCCCCGGAGGGAGCGGACTCCTACAATGAGCAGTTCTTC | NA | TRBV7-9 | 17 | TRBJ2-1 | NA
CSARVGYEQYF | TGCAGTGCTAGAGTAGGCTACGAGCAGTACTTC | NA | TRBV20-1 | 11 | TRBJ2-7 | NA
CASTVQVSANQPQHF | TGTGCCAGCACGGTTCAGGTGTCAGCTAATCAGCCCCAGCATTTT | NA | TRBV2 | 15 | TRBJ1-5 | NA
CASSLGRAYQETQYF | TGCGCCAGCAGCTTGGGGCGTGCGTACCAAGAGACCCAGTACTTC | NA | TRBV5-1 | 15 | TRBJ2-5 | NA
CASSSLSGGRDTQYF | TGTGCCAGCAGTTCCCTTTCGGGGGGGCGGGATACGCAGTATTTT | once | TRBV6-2/TRBV6-3 | 15 | TRBJ2-3 | TRBD2
CASSQSGGNQPQHF | TGTGCCAGTAGTCAATCCGGGGGTAATCAGCCCCAGCATTTT | NA | TRBV19 | 14 | TRBJ1-5 | NA
CAWAIGGGVGYTF | TGTGCCTGGGCGATTGGGGGGGGCGTCGGCTACACCTTC | NA | TRBV30 | 13 | TRBJ1-2 | NA
CASSLGRPDKNIQYF | TGTGCCAGCAGCTTAGGTAGGCCGGACAAAAACATTCAGTACTTC | NA | TRBV11-2 | 15 | TRBJ2-4 | NA
CASSQHSDRDSGEQYF | TGTGCCAGCAGCCAACACTCCGACAGGGATTCTGGGGAGCAGTACTTC | NA | TRBV3-1/TRBV3-2 | 16 | TRBJ2-7 | TRBD1
CASSIDPSFLDNEQFF | TGTGCCAGTAGTATAGATCCATCGTTCTTGGACAATGAGCAGTTCTTC | NA | TRBV19 | 16 | TRBJ2-1 | NA
CASSLKAGVTGNTIYF | TGCGCCAGCAGCTTGAAGGCGGGAGTTACTGGAAACACCATATATTTT | NA | TRBV5-1 | 16 | TRBJ1-3 | NA
CASSYGTYGYTF | TGTGCCAGCAGTTACGGGACCTATGGCTACACCTTC | NA | TRBV6-5 | 12 | TRBJ1-2 | NA
CASSQDGGNTEAFF | TGCGCCAGCAGCCAAGACGGCGGGAACACTGAAGCTTTCTTT | NA | TRBV4-3 | 14 | TRBJ1-1 | NA